This passage covers 2 T cell receptor beta chains from one sample sequenced in a study of PD-L1 blockade in urothelial cancer. The time point was: peripheral blood 6 weeks after treatment start. Clones were read by immunoSEQ multiplex PCR, and TCRdb kept only the in-frame ones, dropping some. This table has around 53,000 clones, approximately 85% appearing once. The sample here was PBMCs, taken around atezolizumab (anti-PD-L1) treatment. Every receptor here comes from a man in his fifties or sixties with urothelial cancer.

The rearrangement uses TRBV27 and TRBJ2-1, with 12 bases identical to TRBD2. Germline CDR1 is MNHEY and CDR2 is SMNVEV (reference sequence). The CDR3 spans 16 residues. V dropped 6 bases and J dropped 10; count of bases not matched to a gene: 13. CDR3: CASSRRETSGSQEQFF. CDR3 coding DNA: TGTGCCAGCAGCCGAAGGGAGACTAGCGGGAGTCAGGAGCAGTTCTTC.

This clone is a singleton in its sample. The genes are TRBV28 and TRBJ2-7, with D tentatively TRBD2 (6 bases). Germline CDR1 and CDR2: MDHEN and SYDVKM. The length of the CDR3 is 14 residues. Between the trimmed V and J ends, which lost 4 bases and 0 bases, there was a span of 10 bases. The CDR3 DNA is TGTGCCAGCAGTTATCCCGGGGGCTCCTACGAGCAGTACTTC. This codes for CASSYPGGSYEQYF.